These 13 T cell receptor beta chains were all obtained from the same sample, sequenced in a study of shared clonotypes between healthy human individuals. Generated by immunoSEQ multiplex PCR, the TCRdb table keeps only in-frame clones and is missing some. The sample lists 1,500,000 or so clones; over 95% were seen once. Sequenced: naive CD4+ T cells sorted from blood. The subset: CD45RA+ positively selected. These receptors all come from a man in his thirties or forties in good health.

The V call is TRBV4-2, the J call TRBJ2-7, with 14 bases lining up with TRBD2. The germline CDR1 and CDR2 sequences are LGHNA and YNFKEQ. Trimming cost V 4 bases and J 8 bases; bases outside gene matches: 4. The CDR3 consists of 14 residues. This CDR3 reads CASSPGTSGSQQYF. CDR3 nucleotides: TGTGCCAGCAGCCCCGGGACTAGCGGGAGTCAGCAGTACTTC.

This chain connects TRBV27 to TRBJ2-5; 13 bases are a match to TRBD2. The CDR3 is 19 residues long. Germline V lookup: CDR1 MNHEY, CDR2 SMNVEV (reference sequence). Unmatched junction bases numbered 19, after V lost 7 bases and J lost 5 bases. The CDR3, as DNA: TGTGCCAGCACCAGTGGGGGACTAGCGGGATTTCCTCGGGGTGAGACCCAGTACTTC. It is translated as CASTSGGLAGFPRGETQYF.

The J gene is TRBJ2-4, the V gene TRBV2, with TRBD1 matching 9 bases. Germline values: CDR1 SNHLY, CDR2 FYNNEI. The V gene end was trimmed by 8 bases and the J gene end by 0 bases; junction bases not matched to a gene: 5. The CDR3 sequence is 15 residues long. CDR3 sequence reads: CASSGTGIAKNIQYF. Here the CDR3 DNA reads TGTGCCAGCTCCGGGACAGGGATAGCCAAAAACATTCAGTACTTC.

This sequence joins TRBV19 and TRBJ1-1; the match to TRBD1 covers 7 bases. The CDR3 spans 13 residues. J lost 6 bases, V lost 6 bases, and 7 bases had no gene match. Germline loops: CDR1 LNHDA, CDR2 SQIVND (reference sequence). CDR3 amino acids: CASRDRMRSEAFF. The CDR3 DNA follows: TGTGCCAGTAGGGACAGGATGCGTTCTGAAGCTTTCTTT.

The chain uses TRBV19 and TRBJ2-2; D is unresolved. Germline V gene sequence: CDR1 LNHDA, CDR2 SQIVND (reference sequence). V was shortened by 7 bases and J by 4 bases, with 19 bases between the two germline ends. CDR3 length: 16 residues. CDR3 coding DNA: TGTGCCAGTACTACGGGCTGGATCCCCCTCACCGGGGAGCTGTTTTTT. Its translation: CASTTGWIPLTGELFF.

This rearrangement joins TRBV5-4 to TRBJ2-5; 9 bases are a match to TRBD1. The junction had 3 bases not matched to a gene; V was cut back by 4 bases and J by 5 bases. The CDR3 has 13 residues. Germline assignment: CDR1 SGHNT and CDR2 YYREEE (reference sequence). The CDR3 region is CASSRGQGETQYF. The CDR3 nucleotides are TGTGCCAGCAGCCGCGGACAGGGGGAGACCCAGTACTTC.

The rearrangement links TRBV7-9 to TRBJ1-5; 9 nucleotides match TRBD1. The CDR3 runs to 17 residues. Germline lookup yields CDR1 SEHNR and CDR2 FQNEAQ (reference sequence). V shed 4 bases and J 3 bases; nucleotides not matched to a gene: 10. Here the CDR3 DNA reads TGTGCCAGCAGCTACGGGACAGGGAGCCGATTCAATCAGCCCCAGCATTTT. This encodes CASSYGTGSRFNQPQHF.

The chain couples TRBV6-1 to TRBJ2-5, with TRBD1 identical over 7 bases. CDR3 size: 14 residues. Germline loops: CDR1 MNHNS, CDR2 SASEGT. V shed 6 bases and J 2 bases; nucleotides not matched to a gene: 6. DNA for the CDR3: TGTGCCAGCAGAGGGACAGTTTTGCAAGAGACCCAGTACTTC. Residues: CASRGTVLQETQYF.

The chain couples TRBV30 to TRBJ2-4, with TRBD2 matching 8 bases. The germline V gene has CDR1 GTSNPN and CDR2 SVGIG (reference sequence). J was trimmed by 0 bases and V by 2 bases; bases with no gene match: 3. CDR3 length equals 15 residues. This CDR3 is CAWSPRGGAKNIQYF. The DNA for the CDR3 is TGTGCCTGGAGTCCACGGGGGGGAGCCAAAAACATTCAGTACTTC.

The chain links TRBV2 to TRBJ2-1; 10 nucleotides line up with TRBD2. Germline lookup yields CDR1 SNHLY and CDR2 FYNNEI. V lost 6 bases and J lost 7; bases outside the gene matches: 9. The CDR3 runs to 15 residues. The CDR3 here is CASRDLAGVGNEQFF. CDR3 sequence (DNA): TGTGCCAGCAGGGATCTAGCGGGAGTCGGTAATGAGCAGTTCTTC.

The V call is TRBV11-2, the J call TRBJ2-2, with D perhaps TRBD2 (6 bases). CDR3 size: 18 residues. V dropped 7 bases and J dropped 0 bases, with 21 bases sitting between them. CDR1 is SGHAT, CDR2 FQNNGV, per germline. CDR3 protein: CASTERGGGSANTGELFF. CDR3 sequence (DNA): TGTGCCAGCACCGAGAGGGGTGGGGGGAGCGCGAACACCGGGGAGCTGTTTTTT.

The chain links TRBV27 to TRBJ2-5, with TRBD2 matching 8 bases. Unmatched junction bases numbered 8, after V lost 4 bases and J lost 4 bases. The CDR3 runs to 15 residues. In germline, CDR1 is MNHEY, CDR2 SMNVEV (reference sequence). The CDR3 DNA is TGTGCCAGCAGTTCAATTCGGCTAGCGGGAGAGACCCAGTACTTC. The encoded protein is CASSSIRLAGETQYF.

This chain joins TRBV6-1 and TRBJ1-5, with 7 bases fitting TRBD1. The CDR3 sequence is 15 residues long. Per germline, CDR1 MNHNS and CDR2 SASEGT. With V trimmed by 4 bases and J by 11 bases, 14 bases remained unmatched. This chain's CDR3 is CASSGFTGARSSQHF. The CDR3 nucleotides are TGTGCCAGCAGTGGTTTTACAGGGGCCCGGAGTTCCCAGCATTTT.